This record covers a single T cell receptor beta chain. The CDR3 consists of 15 residues. The germline V gene has CDR1 SGHNT and CDR2 YYREEE (reference sequence). Deletions cut 3 bases from V and 1 base from J, with 13 bases between. The data belong to a study of blood T cell repertoires in COVID-19. In the original analysis: Reference gene primers were amplified, and this amplification served to estimate nucleated cell counts. Libraries were prepared by immunoSEQ multiplex PCR; TCRdb keeps only in-frame clonotypes and omits some of them. From that table come the V and J calls and clone size; the DNA was used to work out D and trimming. Of 60,000 to 75,000 clones in the sample, about four fifths are singletons; the top ten hold around 10%.

Specimen: peripheral blood. This chain links TRBV5-4 with TRBJ1-2, with D tentatively TRBD1 (5 bases). This clonotype was sampled from an elderly woman with acute or convalescent COVID-19. CDR3 sequence (DNA): TGTGCCAGCAGCTCCTCAGGGTTCGGTAACTATGGCTACACCTTC. This sequence encodes CASSSSGFGNYGYTF.